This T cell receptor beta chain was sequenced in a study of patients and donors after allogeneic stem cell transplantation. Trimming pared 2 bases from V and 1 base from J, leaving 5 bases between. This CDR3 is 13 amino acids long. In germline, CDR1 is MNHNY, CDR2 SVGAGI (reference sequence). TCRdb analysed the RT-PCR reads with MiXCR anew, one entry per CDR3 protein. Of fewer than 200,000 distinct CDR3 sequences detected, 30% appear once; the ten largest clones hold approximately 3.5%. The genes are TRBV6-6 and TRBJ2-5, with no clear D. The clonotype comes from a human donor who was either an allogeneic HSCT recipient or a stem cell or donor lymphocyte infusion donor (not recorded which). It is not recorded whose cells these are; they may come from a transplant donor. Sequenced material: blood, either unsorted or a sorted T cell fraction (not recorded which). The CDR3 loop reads CASSYTVQETQYF. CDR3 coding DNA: TGTGCCAGCAGTTACACAGTCCAAGAGACCCAGTACTTC.